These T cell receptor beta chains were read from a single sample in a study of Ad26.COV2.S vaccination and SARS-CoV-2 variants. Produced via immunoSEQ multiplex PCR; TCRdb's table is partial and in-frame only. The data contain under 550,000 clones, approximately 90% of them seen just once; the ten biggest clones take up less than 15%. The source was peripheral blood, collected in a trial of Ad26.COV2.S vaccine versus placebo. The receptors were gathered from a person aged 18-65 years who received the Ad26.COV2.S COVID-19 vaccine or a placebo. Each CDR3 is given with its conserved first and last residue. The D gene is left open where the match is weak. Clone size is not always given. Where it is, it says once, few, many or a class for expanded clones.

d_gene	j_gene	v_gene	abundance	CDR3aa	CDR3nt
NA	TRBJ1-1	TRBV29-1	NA	CSAVWLGTEAFF	TGCAGCGCGGTTTGGTTGGGCACTGAAGCTTTCTTT
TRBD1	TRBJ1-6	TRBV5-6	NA	CASSDTGGLNSPLHF	TGTGCCAGCAGCGATACAGGGGGACTCAATTCACCCCTCCACTTT
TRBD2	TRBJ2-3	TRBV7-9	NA	CASSLGPSAGAGDTQYF	TGTGCCAGCAGCTTAGGGCCCTCGGCGGGAGCTGGAGATACGCAGTATTTT
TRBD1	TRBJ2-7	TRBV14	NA	CASSQIWGDRGSSGEQYF	TGTGCCAGCAGCCAAATATGGGGTGACAGGGGTTCGTCGGGCGAGCAGTACTTC
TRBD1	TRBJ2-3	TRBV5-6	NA	CASRTGGADTQYF	TGTGCCAGCAGGACAGGGGGTGCAGATACGCAGTATTTT
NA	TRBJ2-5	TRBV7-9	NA	CASSPDSLGTQYF	TGTGCCAGCAGCCCTGACTCGCTAGGGACCCAGTACTTC
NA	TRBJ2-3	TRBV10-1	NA	CASSETAALGQSTQYF	TGCGCCAGCAGTGAGACCGCGGCCCTAGGACAGAGTACGCAGTATTTT
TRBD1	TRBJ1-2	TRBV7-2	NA	CASSPRTGGNGYTF	TGTGCCAGCAGCCCTAGGACAGGGGGTAATGGCTACACCTTC
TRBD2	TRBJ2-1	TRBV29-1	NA	CSVLGAGGPNEQFF	TGCAGCGTTCTAGGTGCGGGAGGGCCCAATGAGCAGTTCTTC
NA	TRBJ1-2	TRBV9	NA	CASSYGIRFDYGYTF	TGTGCCAGCAGCTACGGGATCAGATTCGATTATGGCTACACCTTC
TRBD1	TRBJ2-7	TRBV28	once	CASSSGQGGTYEQYF	TGTGCCAGCAGTTCTGGACAGGGGGGCACCTACGAGCAGTACTTC
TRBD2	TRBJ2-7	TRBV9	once	CASSVGVAGGAYEQYF	TGTGCCAGCAGCGTAGGGGTTGCGGGAGGGGCCTACGAGCAGTACTTC
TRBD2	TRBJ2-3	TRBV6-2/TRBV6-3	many	CASSYLQGAGADTQYF	TGTGCCAGCAGTTACCTTCAAGGAGCGGGAGCAGATACGCAGTATTTT
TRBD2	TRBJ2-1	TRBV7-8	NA	CASSQLAGVYNEQFF	TGTGCCAGCAGCCAACTAGCGGGAGTATACAATGAGCAGTTCTTC
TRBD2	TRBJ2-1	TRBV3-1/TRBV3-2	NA	CASSQVGLAGNNEQFF	TGTGCCAGCAGCCAAGTGGGTCTAGCGGGGAACAATGAGCAGTTCTTC
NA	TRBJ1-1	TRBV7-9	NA	CASRPGANTEAFF	TGTGCCAGCCGCCCCGGGGCGAACACTGAAGCTTTCTTT
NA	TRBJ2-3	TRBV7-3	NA	CASSLTAGADTQYF	TGTGCCAGCAGCTTAACTGCGGGGGCCGATACGCAGTATTTT
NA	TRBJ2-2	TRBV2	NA	CASRTGRTTGELFF	TGTGCCAGCAGAACTGGACGGACCACCGGGGAGCTGTTTTTT
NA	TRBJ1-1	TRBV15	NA	CATSRDTAQAFF	TGTGCCACCAGCAGAGATACAGCCCAAGCTTTCTTT
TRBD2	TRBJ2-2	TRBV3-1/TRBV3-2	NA	CASRGWASGRDGELFF	TGTGCCAGCAGGGGATGGGCTAGCGGGAGAGACGGGGAGCTGTTTTTT
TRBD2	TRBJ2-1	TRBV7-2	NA	CASSNGLAGSNEQFF	TGTGCCAGCTCGAACGGGTTAGCGGGATCCAATGAGCAGTTCTTC
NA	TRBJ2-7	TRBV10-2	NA	CASSLSHYEQYF	TGCGCCAGCAGTCTTTCCCACTACGAGCAGTACTTC
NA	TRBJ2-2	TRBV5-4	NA	CASSLKGNTGELFF	TGTGCCAGCAGCTTGAAGGGTAACACCGGGGAGCTGTTTTTT
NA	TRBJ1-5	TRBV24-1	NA	CATSDGVGGDSNQPQHF	TGTGCCACCAGTGATGGGGTAGGGGGAGATAGCAATCAGCCCCAGCATTTT
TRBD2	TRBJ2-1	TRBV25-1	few	CASSEYPSGRANEQFF	TGTGCCAGCAGTGAATATCCTAGCGGGAGGGCCAATGAGCAGTTCTTC
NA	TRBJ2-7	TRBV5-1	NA	CASSLVGSSYEQYF	TGCGCCAGCAGCTTGGTGGGCAGCTCCTACGAGCAGTACTTC
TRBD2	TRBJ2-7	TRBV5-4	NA	CASSILRTSGSHEQYF	TGTGCCAGCAGCATACTCCGGACTAGCGGGAGCCACGAGCAGTACTTC
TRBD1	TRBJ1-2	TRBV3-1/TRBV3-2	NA	CASRAGGGRYGYTF	TGTGCCAGCAGGGCAGGGGGAGGACGCTATGGCTACACCTTC
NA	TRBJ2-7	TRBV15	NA	CATSRPDRDLYEQYF	TGTGCCACCAGCCGTCCTGACAGAGACTTGTACGAGCAGTACTTC
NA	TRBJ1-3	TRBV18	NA	CASSPPTGFSGNTIYF	TGTGCCAGCTCACCACCCACGGGGTTCTCTGGAAACACCATATATTTT
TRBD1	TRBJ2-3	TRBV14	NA	CASSRYKGQSTDTQYF	TGTGCCAGCAGCCGGTATAAGGGACAGAGCACAGATACGCAGTATTTT
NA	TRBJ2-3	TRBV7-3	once	CASSLSRQSDTQYF	TGTGCCAGCAGCTTATCCCGGCAATCAGATACGCAGTATTTT
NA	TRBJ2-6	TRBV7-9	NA	CASGDSSGANVLTF	TGTGCCAGCGGAGACAGCTCTGGGGCCAACGTCCTGACTTTC
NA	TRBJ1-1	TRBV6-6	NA	CASSYSRGNTEAFF	TGTGCCAGCAGTTACTCGAGAGGGAATACTGAAGCTTTCTTT
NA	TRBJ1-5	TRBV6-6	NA	CASSPGNQPQHF	TGTGCCAGCAGCCCGGGTAATCAGCCCCAGCATTTT
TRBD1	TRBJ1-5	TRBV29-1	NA	CSVRQGTVQSEPQHF	TGCAGCGTTCGACAGGGTACCGTACAATCAGAGCCCCAGCATTTT
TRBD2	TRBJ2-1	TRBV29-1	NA	CSVEDTGLEFF	TGCAGCGTTGAAGATACGGGACTAGAGTTCTTC
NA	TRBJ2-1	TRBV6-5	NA	CASSSITGGANEQFF	TGTGCCAGCAGCTCGATCACAGGGGGGGCGAATGAGCAGTTCTTC
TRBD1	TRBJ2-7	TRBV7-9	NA	CASSSTGGRLSYEQYF	TGTGCCAGCAGCTCCACAGGGGGGCGGCTCTCCTACGAGCAGTACTTC
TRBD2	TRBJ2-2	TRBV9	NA	CASSVVAGVELFF	TGTGCCAGCAGCGTAGTAGCGGGGGTGGAGCTGTTTTTT
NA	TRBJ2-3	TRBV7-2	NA	CASRFMGGSTDTQYF	TGTGCCAGCAGGTTCATGGGCGGGAGCACAGATACGCAGTATTTT
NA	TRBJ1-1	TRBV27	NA	CASSPNSVGGTEAFF	TGTGCCAGCAGTCCCAACTCAGTCGGAGGTACTGAAGCTTTCTTT
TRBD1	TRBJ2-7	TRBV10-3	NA	CAISDGQGFDEQYF	TGTGCCATCAGTGACGGACAGGGATTCGACGAGCAGTACTTC
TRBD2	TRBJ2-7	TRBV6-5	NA	CASDRLAGAYEQYF	TGTGCCAGCGACCGACTAGCGGGGGCCTACGAGCAGTACTTC
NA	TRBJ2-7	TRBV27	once	CASSLLGSHEQYF	TGTGCCAGCAGTTTATTAGGGAGCCACGAGCAGTACTTC
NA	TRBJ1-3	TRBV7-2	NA	CASSPQSHSGNTIYF	TGTGCCAGCAGCCCACAGAGCCACTCTGGAAACACCATATATTTT
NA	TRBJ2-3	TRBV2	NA	CASWGAQGTDTQYF	TGTGCCAGCTGGGGGGCTCAGGGGACAGATACGCAGTATTTT
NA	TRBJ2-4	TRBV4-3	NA	CASSQDLASVENIQYF	TGCGCCAGCAGCCAAGATCTAGCGTCGGTCGAAAACATTCAGTACTTC
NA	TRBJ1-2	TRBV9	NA	CASSALGTNYGYTF	TGTGCCAGCAGCGCCTTGGGAACGAACTATGGCTACACCTTC
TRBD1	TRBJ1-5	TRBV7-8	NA	CASSPRGQGAFQPQHF	TGTGCCAGCAGCCCCCGAGGACAGGGGGCTTTTCAGCCCCAGCATTTT
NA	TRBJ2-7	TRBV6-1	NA	CASSGSRSDFPYEQYF	TGTGCCAGCAGTGGGAGCAGATCGGATTTCCCCTACGAGCAGTACTTC
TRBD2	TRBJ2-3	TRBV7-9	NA	CASSFGGIPDTQYF	TGTGCCAGCAGCTTCGGGGGGATCCCAGATACGCAGTATTTT
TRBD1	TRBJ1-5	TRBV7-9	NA	CASSSLGDRDQPQHF	TGTGCCAGCAGCTCGCTAGGGGACAGGGATCAGCCCCAGCATTTT